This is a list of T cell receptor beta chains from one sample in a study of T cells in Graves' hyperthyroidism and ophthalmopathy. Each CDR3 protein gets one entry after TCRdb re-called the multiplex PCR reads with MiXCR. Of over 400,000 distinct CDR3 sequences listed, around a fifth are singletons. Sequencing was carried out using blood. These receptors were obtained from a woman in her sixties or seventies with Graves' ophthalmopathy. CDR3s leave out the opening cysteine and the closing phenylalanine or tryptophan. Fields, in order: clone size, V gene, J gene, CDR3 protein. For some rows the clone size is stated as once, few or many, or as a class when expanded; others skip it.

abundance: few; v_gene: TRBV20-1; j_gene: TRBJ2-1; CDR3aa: SGSLNEQF
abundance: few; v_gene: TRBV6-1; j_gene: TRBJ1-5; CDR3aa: ATTGVASQPQH
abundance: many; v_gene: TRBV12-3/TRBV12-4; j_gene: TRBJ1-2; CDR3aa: ASSLRWGADGYT
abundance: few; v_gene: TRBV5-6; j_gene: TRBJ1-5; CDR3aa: ASSLYGYGQPQH
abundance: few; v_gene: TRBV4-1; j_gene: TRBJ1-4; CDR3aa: ASSQEYRGRSNEKLF
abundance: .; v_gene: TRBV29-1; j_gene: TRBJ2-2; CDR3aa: GRRGDRGLTGELF
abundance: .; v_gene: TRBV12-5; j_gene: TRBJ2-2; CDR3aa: ASGLGQPSNTGELF
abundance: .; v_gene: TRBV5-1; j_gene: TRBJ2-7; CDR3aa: ASSSSQDPTRYEQY
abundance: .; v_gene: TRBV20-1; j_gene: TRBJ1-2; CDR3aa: SARDITGPNYGYT
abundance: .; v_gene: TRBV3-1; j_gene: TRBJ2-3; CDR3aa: ASSLRGVDTQY
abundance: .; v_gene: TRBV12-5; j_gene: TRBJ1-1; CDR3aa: ASGFRGGDTEAF
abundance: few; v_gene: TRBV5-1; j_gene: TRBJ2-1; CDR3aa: ASSLNGRGYNEQF
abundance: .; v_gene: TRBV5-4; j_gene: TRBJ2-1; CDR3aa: ASSLGPGHNEQF
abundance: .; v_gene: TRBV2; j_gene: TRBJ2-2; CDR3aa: ANRRDSAGELF
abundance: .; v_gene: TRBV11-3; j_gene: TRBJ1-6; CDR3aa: ASSRDSHSPLH
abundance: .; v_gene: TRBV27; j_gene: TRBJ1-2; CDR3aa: ASSISRGSYGYT
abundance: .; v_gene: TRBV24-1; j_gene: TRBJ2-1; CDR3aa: ATSEGSSNEQF
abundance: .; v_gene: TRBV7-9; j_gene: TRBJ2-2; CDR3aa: ASSFLLRGTGELF
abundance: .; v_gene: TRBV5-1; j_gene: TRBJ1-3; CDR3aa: ASSLGSGSGNTIY
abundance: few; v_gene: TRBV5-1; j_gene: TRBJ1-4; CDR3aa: ASSLVVGSKEKLF
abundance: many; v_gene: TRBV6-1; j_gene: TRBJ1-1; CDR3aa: ASSYRQNTEAF
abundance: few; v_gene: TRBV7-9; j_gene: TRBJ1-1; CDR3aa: ASSLSRVRNTEAF
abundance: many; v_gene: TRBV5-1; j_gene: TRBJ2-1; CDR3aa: ASSLGGRANEQF
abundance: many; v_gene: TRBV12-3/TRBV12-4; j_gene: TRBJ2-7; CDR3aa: ASSLMAGPRAYEQY
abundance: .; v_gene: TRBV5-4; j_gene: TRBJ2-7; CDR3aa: ASSRLGADEQY
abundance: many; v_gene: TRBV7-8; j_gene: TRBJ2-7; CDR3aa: ASSLRISGAGEQY
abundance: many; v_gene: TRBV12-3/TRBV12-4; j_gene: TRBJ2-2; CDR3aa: ASSFSAGELF
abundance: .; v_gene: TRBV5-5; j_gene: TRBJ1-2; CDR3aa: ASSFLGRNYGYT
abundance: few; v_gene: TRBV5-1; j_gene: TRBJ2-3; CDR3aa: ASSLDGVRSDTQY
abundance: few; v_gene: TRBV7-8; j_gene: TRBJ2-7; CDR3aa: ASSLGRGPNYEQY
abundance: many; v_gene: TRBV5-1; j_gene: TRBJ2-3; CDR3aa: ASSQTGIATDTQY
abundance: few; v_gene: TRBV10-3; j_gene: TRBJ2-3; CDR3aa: ATGRSGRSTDTQY
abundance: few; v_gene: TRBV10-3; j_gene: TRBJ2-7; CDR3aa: AIRNGGSSYEQY
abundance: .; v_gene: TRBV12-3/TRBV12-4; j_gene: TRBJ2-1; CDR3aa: ASGDYTGTRRGNEQL
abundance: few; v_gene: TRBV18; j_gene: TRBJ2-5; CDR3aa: ASSPSQVSQETQY
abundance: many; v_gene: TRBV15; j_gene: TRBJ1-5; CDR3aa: ATSSMQGTQPQH
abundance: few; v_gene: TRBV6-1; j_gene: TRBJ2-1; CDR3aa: ASTNGLEQF
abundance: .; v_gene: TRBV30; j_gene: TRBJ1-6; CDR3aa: AGSGQVNSPLH
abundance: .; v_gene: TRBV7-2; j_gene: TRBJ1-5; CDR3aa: ASSSGGTQAHQPQH
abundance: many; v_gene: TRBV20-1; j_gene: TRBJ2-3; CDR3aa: SVLSQDRSTDTQY
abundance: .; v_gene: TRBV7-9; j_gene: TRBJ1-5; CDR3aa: ASSVEQGNSYNQPQH
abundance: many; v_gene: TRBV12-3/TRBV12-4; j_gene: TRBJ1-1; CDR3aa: ASSSGQYTEAF
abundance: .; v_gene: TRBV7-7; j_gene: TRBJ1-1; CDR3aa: ASSARTGAEAF
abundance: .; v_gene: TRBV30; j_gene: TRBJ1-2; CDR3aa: AWSTGPAGYT
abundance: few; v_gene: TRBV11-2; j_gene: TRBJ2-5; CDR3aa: ASSRRGTSEETQY
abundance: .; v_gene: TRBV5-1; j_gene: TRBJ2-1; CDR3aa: ASSLYRDRNEQF
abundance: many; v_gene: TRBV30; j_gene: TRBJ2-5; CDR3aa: AWDLGQSQETQY
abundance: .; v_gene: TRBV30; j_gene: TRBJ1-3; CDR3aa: AWSSVGNTIY
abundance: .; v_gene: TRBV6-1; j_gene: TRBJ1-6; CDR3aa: ASSRGEAAYNSPLH